Given below is one T cell receptor (beta chain) in context. This sample was taken from a study of OX40 agonist ivuxolimab in advanced cancers. Any history of autoimmune disease or systemic immunosuppression disqualified patients. Some clones are missing from TCRdb's copy, which holds only in-frame ones; the method was immunoSEQ multiplex PCR. The repertoire holds 80,000 to 95,000 clones, around 85% seen once, with roughly 2% in the top ten. V was trimmed by 2 bases and J by 0 bases, leaving 6 bases between them. Looked up from germline, CDR1 is SGHKS and CDR2 is YYEKEE (reference sequence). CDR3 length: 14 amino acids.

This sequence was found in an adult with an advanced solid tumor such as melanoma, head and neck, liver or kidney cancer. This sample comprised CD4+ or CD8+ T cells sorted from blood, obtained in a trial of the OX40 agonist ivuxolimab. The rearrangement links TRBV5-5 to TRBJ1-5, with unresolved D. CDR3 DNA: TGTGCCAGCAGCTTTACAGCTAGCAATCAGCCCCAGCATTTT. Protein product: CASSFTASNQPQHF.